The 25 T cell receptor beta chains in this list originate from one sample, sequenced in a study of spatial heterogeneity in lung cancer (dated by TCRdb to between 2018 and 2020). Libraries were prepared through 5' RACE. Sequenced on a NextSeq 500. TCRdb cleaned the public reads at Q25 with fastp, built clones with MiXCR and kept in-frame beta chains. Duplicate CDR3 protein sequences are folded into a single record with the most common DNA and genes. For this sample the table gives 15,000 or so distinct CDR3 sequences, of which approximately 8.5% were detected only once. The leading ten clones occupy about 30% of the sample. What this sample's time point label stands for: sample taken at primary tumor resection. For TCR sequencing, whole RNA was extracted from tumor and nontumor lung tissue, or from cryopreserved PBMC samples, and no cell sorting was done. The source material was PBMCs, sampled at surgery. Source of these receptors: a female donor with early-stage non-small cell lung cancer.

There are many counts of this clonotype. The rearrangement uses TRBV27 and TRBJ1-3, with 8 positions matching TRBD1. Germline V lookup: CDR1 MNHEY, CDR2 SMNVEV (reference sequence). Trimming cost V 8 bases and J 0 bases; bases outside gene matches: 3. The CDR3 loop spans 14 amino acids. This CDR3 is CASQDRASGNTIYF. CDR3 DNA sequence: TGTGCCAGCCAGGACAGGGCCTCTGGAAACACCATATATTTT.

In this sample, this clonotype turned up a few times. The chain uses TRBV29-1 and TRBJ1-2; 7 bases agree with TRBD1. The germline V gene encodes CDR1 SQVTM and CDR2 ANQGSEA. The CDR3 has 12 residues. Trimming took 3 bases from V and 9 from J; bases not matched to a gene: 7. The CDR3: CSVDTGTVSYTF. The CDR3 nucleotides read TGCAGCGTTGATACCGGGACAGTGAGCTACACCTTC.

The DNA for the CDR3 is TGTGCCAGCAGCTTGATAGGGATGAACACTGAAGCTTTCTTT. Translating it yields CASSLIGMNTEAFF. This rearrangement joins TRBV5-4 to TRBJ1-1, with D uncertain. Germline values: CDR1 SGHNT, CDR2 YYREEE (reference sequence). The CDR3 runs 14 residues. V was trimmed by 1 base and J by 0 bases, leaving 7 bases between them.

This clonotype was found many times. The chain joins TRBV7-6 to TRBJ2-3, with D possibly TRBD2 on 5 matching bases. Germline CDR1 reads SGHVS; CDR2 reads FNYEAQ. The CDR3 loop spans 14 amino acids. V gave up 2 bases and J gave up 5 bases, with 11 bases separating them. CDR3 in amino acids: CASSLYQDLDTQYF. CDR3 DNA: TGTGCCAGCAGCTTATATCAGGACTTAGATACGCAGTATTTT.

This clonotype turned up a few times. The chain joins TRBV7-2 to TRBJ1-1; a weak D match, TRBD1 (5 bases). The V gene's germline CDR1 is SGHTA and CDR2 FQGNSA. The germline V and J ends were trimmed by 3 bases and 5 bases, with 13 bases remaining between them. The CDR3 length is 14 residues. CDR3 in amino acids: CASSLGIGGTEAFF. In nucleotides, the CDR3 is TGTGCCAGCAGCTTGGGGATCGGGGGAACTGAAGCTTTCTTT.

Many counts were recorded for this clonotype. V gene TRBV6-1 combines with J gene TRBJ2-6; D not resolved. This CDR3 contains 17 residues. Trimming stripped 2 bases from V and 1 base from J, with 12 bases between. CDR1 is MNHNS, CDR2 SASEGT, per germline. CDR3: CASSETPRLSGANVLTF. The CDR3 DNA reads TGTGCCAGCAGTGAAACCCCGCGGCTATCTGGGGCCAACGTCCTGACTTTC.

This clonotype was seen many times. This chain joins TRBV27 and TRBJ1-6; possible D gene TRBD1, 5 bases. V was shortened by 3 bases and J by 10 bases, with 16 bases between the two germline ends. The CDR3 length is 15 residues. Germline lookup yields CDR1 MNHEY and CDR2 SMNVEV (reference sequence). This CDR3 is CASSFWGENGSPLHF. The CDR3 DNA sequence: TGTGCCAGCAGTTTTTGGGGGGAAAACGGATCACCCCTCCACTTT.

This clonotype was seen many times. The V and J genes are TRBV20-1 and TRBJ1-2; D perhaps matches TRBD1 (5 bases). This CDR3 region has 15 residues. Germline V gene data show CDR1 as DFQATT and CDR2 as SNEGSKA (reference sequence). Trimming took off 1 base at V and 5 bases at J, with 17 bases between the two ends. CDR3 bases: TGCAGTGCTAGAGGTGAAAGGGGCCCCGCATATGGCTACACCTTC. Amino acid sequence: CSARGERGPAYGYTF.

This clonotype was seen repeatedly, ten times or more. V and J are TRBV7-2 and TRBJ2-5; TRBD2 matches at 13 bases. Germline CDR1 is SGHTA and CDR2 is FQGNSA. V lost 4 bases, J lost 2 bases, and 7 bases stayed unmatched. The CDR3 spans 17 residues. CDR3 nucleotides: TGTGCCAGCAGCTCGATAGGGGGACTAGCGGGACAAGAGACCCAGTACTTC. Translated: CASSSIGGLAGQETQYF.

The DNA for the CDR3 is TGTGCCAGCAGCTACCAACGGACAGATACGCAGTATTTT. It codes for CASSYQRTDTQYF. The chain employs TRBV14 and TRBJ2-3; the D is unclear. The germline V gene has CDR1 SGHDN and CDR2 FVKESK. This CDR3 is 13 amino acids long. Trimming stripped 5 bases from V and 3 bases from J, with 9 bases between. The whole variable domain, filled in from reference TRBV14 and TRBJ2-3, reads EAGVTQFPSHSVIEKGQTVTLRCDPISGHDNLYWYRRVMGKEIKFLLHFVKESKQDESGMPNNRFLAERTGGTYSTLKVQPAELEDSGVYFCASSYQRTDTQYFGPGTRLTVL.

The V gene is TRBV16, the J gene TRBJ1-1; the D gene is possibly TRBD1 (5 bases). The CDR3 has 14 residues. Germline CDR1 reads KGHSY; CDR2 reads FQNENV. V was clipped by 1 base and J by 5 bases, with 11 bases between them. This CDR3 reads CASSQWKGQTEAFF. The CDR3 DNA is TGTGCCAGCAGCCAATGGAAGGGGCAGACTGAAGCTTTCTTT. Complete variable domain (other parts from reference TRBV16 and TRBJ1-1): GEEVAQTPKHLVRGEGQKAKLYCAPIKGHSYVFWYQQVLKNEFKFLISFQNENVFDETGMPKERFSAKCLPNSPCSLEIQATKLEDSAVYFCASSQWKGQTEAFFGQGTRLTVV.

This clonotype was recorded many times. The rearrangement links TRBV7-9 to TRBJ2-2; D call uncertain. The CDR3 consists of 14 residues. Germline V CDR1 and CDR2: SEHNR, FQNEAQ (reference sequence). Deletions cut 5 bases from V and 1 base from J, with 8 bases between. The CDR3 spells CASSAYKNTGELFF. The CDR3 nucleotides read TGTGCCAGCAGCGCTTACAAGAACACCGGGGAGCTGTTTTTT.

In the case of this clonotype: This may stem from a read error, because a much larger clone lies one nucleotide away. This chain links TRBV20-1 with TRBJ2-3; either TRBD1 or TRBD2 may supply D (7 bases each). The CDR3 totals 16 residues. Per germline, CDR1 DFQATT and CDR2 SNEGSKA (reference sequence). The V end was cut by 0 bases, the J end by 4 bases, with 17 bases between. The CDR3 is CSARDQWQGGADTQYF. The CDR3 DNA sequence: TGCAGTGCTAGAGATCAGTGGCAGGGGGGGGCAGATACGCAGTATTTT.

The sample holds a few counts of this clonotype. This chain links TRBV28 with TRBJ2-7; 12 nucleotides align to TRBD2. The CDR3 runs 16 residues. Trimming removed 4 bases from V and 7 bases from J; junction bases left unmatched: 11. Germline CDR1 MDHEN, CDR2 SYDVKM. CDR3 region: CASSSLPTSGSAEQYF. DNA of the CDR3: TGTGCCAGCAGTTCCCTCCCGACTAGCGGGAGCGCGGAGCAGTACTTC.

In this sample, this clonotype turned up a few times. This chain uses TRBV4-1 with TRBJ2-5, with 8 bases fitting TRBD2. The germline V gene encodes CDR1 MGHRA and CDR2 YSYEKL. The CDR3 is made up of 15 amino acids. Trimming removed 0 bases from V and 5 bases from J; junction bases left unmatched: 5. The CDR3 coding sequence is TGCGCCAGCAGCCAAGAACCCCGACTAGCGGAGACCCAGTACTTC. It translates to CASSQEPRLAETQYF.

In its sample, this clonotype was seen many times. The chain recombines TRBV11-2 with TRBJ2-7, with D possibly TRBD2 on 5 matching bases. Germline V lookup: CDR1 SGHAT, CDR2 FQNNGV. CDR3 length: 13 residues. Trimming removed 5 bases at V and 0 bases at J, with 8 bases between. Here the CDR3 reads CASSRTGSYEQYF. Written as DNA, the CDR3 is TGTGCCAGCAGCCGGACTGGCTCCTACGAGCAGTACTTC.

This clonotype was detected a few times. The CDR3 loop reads CASRNSGSYEQYF. As DNA, the CDR3 is TGTGCCAGCAGGAACAGCGGCTCCTACGAGCAGTACTTC. V usage is TRBV28 and J usage is TRBJ2-7; weak D call: TRBD2 (5 bases). CDR1 is MDHEN, CDR2 SYDVKM, per germline. V was clipped by 6 bases and J by 0 bases, with 9 bases between them. This CDR3 has 13 amino acids.

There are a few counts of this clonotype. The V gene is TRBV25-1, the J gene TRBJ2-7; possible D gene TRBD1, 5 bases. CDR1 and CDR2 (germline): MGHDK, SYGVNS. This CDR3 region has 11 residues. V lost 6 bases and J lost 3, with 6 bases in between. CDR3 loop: CASSRDYEQYF. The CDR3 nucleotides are TGTGCCAGCAGCAGGGACTACGAGCAGTACTTC.

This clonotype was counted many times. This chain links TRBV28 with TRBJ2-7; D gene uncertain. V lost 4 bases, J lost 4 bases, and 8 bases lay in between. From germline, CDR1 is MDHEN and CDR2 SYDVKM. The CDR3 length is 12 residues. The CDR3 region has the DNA TGTGCCAGCAGTTCCGGTTCGTACGAGCAGTACTTC. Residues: CASSSGSYEQYF.

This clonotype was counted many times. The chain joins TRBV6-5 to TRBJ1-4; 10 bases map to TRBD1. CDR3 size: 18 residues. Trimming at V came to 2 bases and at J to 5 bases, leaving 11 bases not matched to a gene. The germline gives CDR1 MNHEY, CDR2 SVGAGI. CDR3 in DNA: TGTGCCAGCAGTTACGACTTTGCCGGGACAGGGGAGAATGAAAAACTGTTTTTT. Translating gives CASSYDFAGTGENEKLFF.

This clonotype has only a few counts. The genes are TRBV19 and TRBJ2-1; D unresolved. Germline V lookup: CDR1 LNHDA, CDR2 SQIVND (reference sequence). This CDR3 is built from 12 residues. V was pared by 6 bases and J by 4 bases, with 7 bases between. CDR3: CASSPSYNEQFF. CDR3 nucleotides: TGTGCCAGTAGCCCTAGTTACAATGAGCAGTTCTTC.

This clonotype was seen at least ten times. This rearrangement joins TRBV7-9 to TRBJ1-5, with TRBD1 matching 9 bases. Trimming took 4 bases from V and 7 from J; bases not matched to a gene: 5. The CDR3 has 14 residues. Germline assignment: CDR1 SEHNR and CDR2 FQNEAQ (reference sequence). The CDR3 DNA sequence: TGTGCCAGCAGCTCACAGGGGGCTGGGCAGCCCCAGCATTTT. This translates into CASSSQGAGQPQHF.

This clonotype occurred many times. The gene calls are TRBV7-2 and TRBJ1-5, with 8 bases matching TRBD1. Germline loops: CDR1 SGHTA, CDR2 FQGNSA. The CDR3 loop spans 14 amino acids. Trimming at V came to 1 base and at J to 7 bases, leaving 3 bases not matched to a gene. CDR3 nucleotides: TGTGCCAGCAGCTTAGACAGGGGGGGACAGCCCCAGCATTTT. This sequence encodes CASSLDRGGQPQHF.

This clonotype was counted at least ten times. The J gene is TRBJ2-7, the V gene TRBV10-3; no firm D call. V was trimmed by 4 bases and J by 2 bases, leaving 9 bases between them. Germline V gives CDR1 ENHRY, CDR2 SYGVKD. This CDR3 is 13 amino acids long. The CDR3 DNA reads TGTGCCATCAGTGGTGGCAGCACCTACGAGCAGTACTTC. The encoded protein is CAISGGSTYEQYF.

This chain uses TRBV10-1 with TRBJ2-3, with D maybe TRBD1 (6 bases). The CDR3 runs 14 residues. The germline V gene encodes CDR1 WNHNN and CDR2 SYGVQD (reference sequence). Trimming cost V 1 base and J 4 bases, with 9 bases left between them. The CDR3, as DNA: TGCGCCAGCAGTGAGTGGCAGGGGTCAGATACGCAGTATTTT. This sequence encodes CASSEWQGSDTQYF.